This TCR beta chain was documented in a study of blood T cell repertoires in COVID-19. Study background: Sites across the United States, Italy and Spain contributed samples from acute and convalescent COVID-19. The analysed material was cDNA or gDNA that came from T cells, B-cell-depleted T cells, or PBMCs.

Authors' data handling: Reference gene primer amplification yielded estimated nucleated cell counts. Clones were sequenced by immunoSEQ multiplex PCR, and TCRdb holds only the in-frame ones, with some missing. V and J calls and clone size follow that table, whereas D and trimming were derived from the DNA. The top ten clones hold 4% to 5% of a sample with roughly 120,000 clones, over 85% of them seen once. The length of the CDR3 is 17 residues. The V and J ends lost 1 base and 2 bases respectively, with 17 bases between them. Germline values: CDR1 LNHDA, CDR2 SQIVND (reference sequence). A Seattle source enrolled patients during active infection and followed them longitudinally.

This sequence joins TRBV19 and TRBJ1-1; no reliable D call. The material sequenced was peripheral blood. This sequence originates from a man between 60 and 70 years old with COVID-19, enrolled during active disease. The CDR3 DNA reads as TGTGCCAGTAGTATAGGGGCAGGTTACCAGCTCAACACTGAAGCTTTCTTT. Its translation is CASSIGAGYQLNTEAFF.